A selection of T cell receptor beta chains follows, all from one sample in a study of metastatic and nonmetastatic thyroid tumors. TCRdb ran MiXCR on the PCR reads. The sample has over 11,000 clones; roughly 29% are singletons. What was sequenced was tumor tissue. The receptors were sampled from a female donor with papillary thyroid cancer or a benign thyroid nodule (not recorded which). Some clones in this sample may be carry-over from other donors' samples. The CDR3 runs from the conserved cysteine through the conserved F or W. A D gene is named only where the DNA matches it firmly. The size entry is marked missing in some rows and otherwise reads once, few, many or a size class.

j_call v_call clone_size d_call cdr3_nt cdr3_aa
TRBJ2-7 TRBV10-3 few NA TGTGCCATCAGTGATCCGTGGGAGCAGTACTTC CAISDPWEQYF
TRBJ2-6 TRBV5-4 NA NA TGTGCCAGCAGCTCAGAGCCCGACAGCCGCTCTGGGGCCAACGTCCTGACTTTC CASSSEPDSRSGANVLTF
TRBJ2-2 TRBV24-1 medium-sized TRBD1 TGTGCCACCAGTGACATGACAGGGACCGGGGAGCTGTTTTTT CATSDMTGTGELFF
TRBJ1-1 TRBV15 NA NA TGTGCCACCAGCAGAAATCGGGTTGGGACTGAAGCTTTCTTT CATSRNRVGTEAFF
TRBJ2-7 TRBV20-1 medium-sized TRBD2 TGCAGTGCTAGAGAACTAGCGGGGGGGCTCTACGAGCAGTACTTC CSARELAGGLYEQYF
TRBJ1-2 TRBV28 medium-sized TRBD1 TGTGCCAGCGAAGAACAGGGGTATGGCTACACCTTC CASEEQGYGYTF
TRBJ2-3 TRBV10-1 large NA TGCGCCAGCAGGATTCTAGAATCGTGGGAACATACCCACGCAGATACGCAGTATTTT CASRILESWEHTHADTQYF
TRBJ2-7 TRBV19 NA NA TGTGCCACAAGACAGGACTCCTACGAGCAGTACTTC CATRQDSYEQYF
TRBJ2-2 TRBV6-2/TRBV6-3 NA NA TGTGCCAGCAGTCCCGGGGACCATGGGAACACCGGGGAGCTGTTTTTT CASSPGDHGNTGELFF
TRBJ2-1 TRBV2 medium-sized NA TGTGCCAGCACTGGGAACAATGAGCAGTTCTTC CASTGNNEQFF
TRBJ2-7 TRBV27 few NA TGTGCCAGCAGTAGAGCAGACGGCCCCTACGAGCAGTACTTC CASSRADGPYEQYF
TRBJ1-3 TRBV30 NA NA TGTGCCCTTGGGCCTGGAAACACCATATATTTT CALGPGNTIYF
TRBJ1-2 TRBV7-9 NA NA TGTGCCAGCAGCTTAGCCCAAGCTAACTATGGCTACACCTTC CASSLAQANYGYTF
TRBJ1-2 TRBV6-2/TRBV6-3 NA NA TGTGCCAGCAGTTCACCCTTGGTCCAGGGACGGGGCTACACCTTC CASSSPLVQGRGYTF
TRBJ2-7 TRBV7-9 NA NA TGTGCCAGCAGCTCGGACTTCTACGAGCAGTACTTC CASSSDFYEQYF
TRBJ2-7 TRBV7-2 NA NA TGTGCCAGCAGCTTAGTTGTAGGGTACTACGAGCAGTACTTC CASSLVVGYYEQYF
TRBJ1-1 TRBV7-3 NA NA TGTGCCAGCAGCCGGGACGGGAACACTGAAGCTTTCTTT CASSRDGNTEAFF
TRBJ2-1 TRBV10-3 few NA TGTGCCATACGTCAGGGCGATGAGCAGTTCTTC CAIRQGDEQFF
TRBJ2-7 TRBV27 few NA TGTGCCAGCAGCCCGGGGGGCCCGATCTACGAGCAGTACTTC CASSPGGPIYEQYF
TRBJ2-7 TRBV11-2 NA NA TGTGCCAGCAGCCCCATACGGAGATCTCGGACAGAGACCTACGAGCAGTACTTC CASSPIRRSRTETYEQYF
TRBJ2-7 TRBV20-1 NA TRBD2 TGCAGTGCTAGAGATCGGGCTAGCGGGGGCTACGAGCAGTACTTC CSARDRASGGYEQYF
TRBJ1-5 TRBV28 many NA TGTGCCAGCAGTTTAGCTCGCAATCAGCCCCAGCATTTT CASSLARNQPQHF
TRBJ1-6 TRBV6-1 few TRBD1 TGTGCCAGCAGTGAACAGGGGGCGGGCAATTCACCCCTCCACTTT CASSEQGAGNSPLHF
TRBJ2-2 TRBV6-1 NA TRBD2 TGTGCCAGCAGTTCTAGCGGGACCGGCACCGGGGAGCTGTTTTTT CASSSSGTGTGELFF
TRBJ2-7 TRBV6-1 few NA TGTGCCAGCATTGAAGAGCCAAGGTCCTACGAGCAGTACTTT CASIEEPRSYEQYF
TRBJ2-5 TRBV11-2 once NA TGTGCCAGCAGCTTGATGTACCAAGAGACCCAGTACTTC CASSLMYQETQYF
TRBJ2-7 TRBV28 medium-sized NA TGTGCCAGCAGTGGCTGGGGCCAATCCTACGAGCAGTACTTC CASSGWGQSYEQYF
TRBJ1-1 TRBV5-1 many NA TGCGCCAGCAGCTTGGGGAGTACCACTGAAGCTTTCTTT CASSLGSTTEAFF
TRBJ1-1 TRBV28 few TRBD1 TGTGCCAGCAGAGCGGACAGGGGGCTTATGAACACTGAAGCTTTCTTT CASRADRGLMNTEAFF
TRBJ2-1 TRBV6-2/TRBV6-3 NA NA TGTGCCAGCAGTTACTCCTCATCGAATGAGCAGTTCTTC CASSYSSSNEQFF
TRBJ2-4 TRBV12-3/TRBV12-4 many TRBD1 TGTGCCAGCAGCTCCTGGGACAGGTTAGCCAAAAACATTCAGTACTTC CASSSWDRLAKNIQYF
TRBJ2-3 TRBV28 many NA TGTGCCAGCAGGCCCCCGAGACTAGAGTATTGGGGCACAGATACGCAGTATTTT CASRPPRLEYWGTDTQYF
TRBJ1-6 TRBV6-1 NA NA TGTGCCAGCAGTGAACGTGAGAATTCACCCCTCCACTTT CASSERENSPLHF
TRBJ2-5 TRBV18 NA TRBD1 TGTGCCAGCTCACCACCGGGACAGGGAGGGGAGACCCAGTACTTC CASSPPGQGGETQYF
TRBJ2-3 TRBV18 medium-sized NA TGTGCCAGCTCACCACCGGGGCCCGGAGTCACAGATACGCAGTATTTT CASSPPGPGVTDTQYF
TRBJ2-1 TRBV5-1 medium-sized NA TGCGCCAGCAGCCTGCAGGGCCAGGGACATGGGGAGCAGTTCTTC CASSLQGQGHGEQFF
TRBJ2-2 TRBV29-1 NA NA TGCAGCGTGCGGCCCCGTATTTCGAACACCGGGGAGCTGTTTTTT CSVRPRISNTGELFF
TRBJ1-5 TRBV15 many NA TGTGCCACCAGCAGAGATCCCACAGTTGGTAATCAGCCCCAGCATTTT CATSRDPTVGNQPQHF
TRBJ1-1 TRBV5-1 NA NA TGCGCCAGCAGTTACTACGACCCGAACACTGAAGCTTTCTTT CASSYYDPNTEAFF
TRBJ2-7 TRBV11-2 NA TRBD2 TGTGCCAGTAAGCGTAGCGGGAGCACCTACGAGCAGTACTTC CASKRSGSTYEQYF
TRBJ2-7 TRBV20-1 NA NA TGCAGTGCTATGGACTACGAGCAGTACTTC CSAMDYEQYF
TRBJ1-1 TRBV7-2 NA TRBD1 TGTGCCAGCAGCATCGACAGGGTCCGCACTGAAGCTTTCTTT CASSIDRVRTEAFF
TRBJ2-3 TRBV4-3 many TRBD2 TGCGCCAGCAGCCAAGGGCGGGGGGAACGGGATACGCAGTATTTT CASSQGRGERDTQYF
TRBJ1-1 TRBV7-8 NA NA TGTGCCAGCAGCCCGCTGTGGGGGGCATACACTGAAGCTTTCTTT CASSPLWGAYTEAFF
TRBJ1-5 TRBV7-2 NA NA TGTGCCAGCAGCTTAGCAGGGAACAATCAGCCCCAGCATTTT CASSLAGNNQPQHF
TRBJ2-1 TRBV6-1 medium-sized NA TGTGCCAGCAGTGAAGCGCGGGTGGGGGGCGCGGACAGGCGGGGGAATGAGCAGTTCTTC CASSEARVGGADRRGNEQFF
TRBJ1-2 TRBV30 NA NA TGTGCCTGGAGCTTTGGAAATCTGGGCTATGGCTACACCTTC CAWSFGNLGYGYTF